This passage covers 2 T cell receptor beta chains from one sample sequenced in a study of metastatic and nonmetastatic thyroid tumors. TCRdb re-analyzed the PCR reads through MiXCR. The sample has 6,000 or so clones, around 33% seen once. All patients reached thyroid surgery having received no treatment beforehand. Sequencing was performed on adjacent normal tissue. Every receptor here comes from a male donor with papillary thyroid cancer or a benign thyroid nodule (not recorded which). Some clones in this sample may be carry-over from other donors' samples.

The V call is TRBV20-1, the J call TRBJ1-5; D might be TRBD1 (5 bases). The CDR3 runs to 13 residues. The germline V gene encodes CDR1 DFQATT and CDR2 SNEGSKA (reference sequence). Trimming shortened V by 3 bases and J by 5 bases, and 11 bases separated the two germline ends. The DNA of the CDR3 is TGCAGTGCTAGTCGTGGGGGGGATCAGCCCCAGCATTTT. Translation gives CSASRGGDQPQHF.

The chain carries TRBV6-1 and TRBJ2-7; D is perhaps TRBD1 or TRBD2 (5 bases each). Per the germline V gene, CDR1 is MNHNS and CDR2 is SASEGT. CDR3 length: 13 amino acids. Between the trimmed V and J ends, which lost 7 bases and 3 bases, there was a span of 13 bases. The CDR3 DNA reads TGTGCCAGCACCCCGGGGACCCGCTACGAGCAGTACTTC. Residues: CASTPGTRYEQYF.